Reported below is one T cell receptor (beta chain). V lost 8 bases and J lost 7; bases outside the gene matches: 11. The CDR3 length is 14 residues. Germline V gives CDR1 SNHLY, CDR2 FYNNEI. The source of the sample is a study of cytomegalovirus exposure and HLA in healthy donors. The PCR was carried out with 60 Vbeta primers and 13 Jbeta primers. The protocol was immunoSEQ multiplex PCR, while the TCRdb copy is restricted to in-frame clones and leaves out a portion. The repertoire holds around 170,000 clones, with about 80% as singletons. Input material: PBMCs. This sequence was found in a woman aged 45-65 years in good health and CMV-seropositive. The rearrangement links TRBV2 to TRBJ1-2; 9 positions agree with TRBD1. CDR3 amino acids: CASSGQGKIGGYTF. The DNA of the CDR3 is TGTGCCAGCTCCGGACAGGGGAAAATTGGTGGCTACACCTTC. The variable domain in full, completed from reference TRBV2 and TRBJ1-2, reads EPEVTQTPSHQVTQMGQEVILRCVPISNHLYFYWYRQILGQKVEFLVSFYNNEISEKSEIFDDQFSVERPDGSNFTLKIRSTKLEDSAMYFCASSGQGKIGGYTFGSGTRLTVV.